The T cell receptor (beta chain) under discussion was sequenced for a study of T cell changes during pregnancy in multiple sclerosis. TCRdb keeps only in-frame clones here, not all; method: immunoSEQ multiplex PCR. The repertoire consists of more than 90,000 clones, with about 92% occurring once and the leading ten covering more than 1.5%. The length of the CDR3 is 16 residues. V lost 6 bases, J lost 0 bases, and 15 bases lay in between. The germline V gene encodes CDR1 MNHNY and CDR2 SVGAGI (reference sequence). This sequence was found in a female donor with multiple sclerosis, enrolled in a pregnancy study. The rearrangement links TRBV6-6 to TRBJ1-5, with D possibly matching TRBD1 (6 bases). The sample consisted of peripheral blood, taken in the first trimester of pregnancy. CDR3 in amino acids: CASSRRETGSNQPQHF. The CDR3, as DNA: TGTGCCAGCAGCCGCAGGGAGACAGGTAGCAATCAGCCCCAGCATTTT.